The text below deals with one TCR beta chain. The sample is drawn from a study of T cell changes during pregnancy in multiple sclerosis. The data were produced by immunoSEQ multiplex PCR, yet TCRdb's version contains in-frame clones alone and is incomplete. The table shows tens of thousands of clones, with around 90% occurring only once. Per the germline V gene, CDR1 is SNHLY and CDR2 is FYNNEI. The CDR3 runs 16 residues. V lost 2 bases to trimming and J lost 5 bases; unmatched junction nucleotides: 6. This chain connects TRBV2 to TRBJ1-5, with 10 bases that match TRBD1. The sequence came from a female donor in good health, enrolled as a control in a pregnancy study. This material consisted of peripheral blood, taken in the first trimester of pregnancy. The CDR3 loop reads CASSETGTGVHQPQHF. In DNA form, the CDR3 reads TGTGCCAGCAGTGAAACCGGGACAGGGGTTCATCAGCCCCAGCATTTT.